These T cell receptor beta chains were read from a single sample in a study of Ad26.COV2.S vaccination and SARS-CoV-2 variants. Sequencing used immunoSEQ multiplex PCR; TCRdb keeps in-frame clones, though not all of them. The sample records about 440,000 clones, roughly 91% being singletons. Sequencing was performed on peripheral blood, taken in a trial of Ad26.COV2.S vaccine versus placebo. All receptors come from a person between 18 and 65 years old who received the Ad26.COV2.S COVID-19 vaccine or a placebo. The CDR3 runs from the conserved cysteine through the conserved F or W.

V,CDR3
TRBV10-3,CAISESGGYSEKLFF
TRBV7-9,CASSPAGYNEQFF
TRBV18,CASSQGTPSYEQYF
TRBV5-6,CASSLVRENTEAFF
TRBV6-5,CASSRSANTGELFF
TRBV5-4,CASSLALASGPRGEQFF
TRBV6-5,CATLDGTQETQYF
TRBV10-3,CAISDTVDSNQPQHF
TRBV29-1,CSVIQGRETQYF
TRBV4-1,CASSRISGSLSYEQYF
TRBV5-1,CASSFSWTGSGNTIYF
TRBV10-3,CAISELTGEGGTDTQYF
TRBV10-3,CAISESHPGQGATNEKLFF
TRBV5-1,CASSSYRGPTTEAFF
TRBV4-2,CASSQDLASGRVGPGDTQYF